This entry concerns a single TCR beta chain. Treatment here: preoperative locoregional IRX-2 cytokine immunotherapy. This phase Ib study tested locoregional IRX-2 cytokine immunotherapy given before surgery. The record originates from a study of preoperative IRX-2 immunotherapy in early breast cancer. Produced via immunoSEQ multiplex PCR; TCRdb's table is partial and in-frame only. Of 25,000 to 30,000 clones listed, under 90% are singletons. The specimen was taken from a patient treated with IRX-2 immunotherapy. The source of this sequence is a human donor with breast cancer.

CDR3 protein: CASKGRGANVLTF. The CDR3, as DNA: TGTGCCAGTAAGGGGAGGGGGGCCAACGTCCTGACTTTC. The chain uses TRBV19 and TRBJ2-6; a weak D match, TRBD2 (6 bases). This CDR3 comprises 13 residues. The V gene's germline CDR1 is LNHDA and CDR2 SQIVND (reference sequence). The ends were cut back, 7 bases at V and 4 bases at J, with 8 bases in the middle.